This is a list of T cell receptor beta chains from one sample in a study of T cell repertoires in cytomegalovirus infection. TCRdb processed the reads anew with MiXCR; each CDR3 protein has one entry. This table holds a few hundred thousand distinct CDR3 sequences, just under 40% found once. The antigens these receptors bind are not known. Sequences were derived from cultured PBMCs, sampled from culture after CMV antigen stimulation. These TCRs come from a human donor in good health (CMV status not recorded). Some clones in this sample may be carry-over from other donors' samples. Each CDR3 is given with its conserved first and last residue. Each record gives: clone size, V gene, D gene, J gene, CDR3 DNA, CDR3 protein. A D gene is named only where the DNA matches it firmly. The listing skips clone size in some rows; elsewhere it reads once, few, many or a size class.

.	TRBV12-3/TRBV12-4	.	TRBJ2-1	TGTGCCAGCAGTCCAATGGGGAATGAGCAGTTCTTC	CASSPMGNEQFF
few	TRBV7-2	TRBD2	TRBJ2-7	TGTGCCAGCAGCGGTAGGGCTAGCGGGACCTACGAGCAGTACTTC	CASSGRASGTYEQYF
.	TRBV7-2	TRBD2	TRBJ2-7	TGTGCCAGCAGCTCTAGCGGGATGAACCACGAGCAGTACTTC	CASSSSGMNHEQYF
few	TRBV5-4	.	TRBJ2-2	TGTGCCAGCAGCCCCCTGCAAGAGAACACCGGGGAGCTGTTTTTT	CASSPLQENTGELFF
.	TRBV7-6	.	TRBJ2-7	TGTGCCAGCAGCTTAGTCCGGACAGAGAGGCAGTACTTC	CASSLVRTERQYF
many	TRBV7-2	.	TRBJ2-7	TGTGCCAGCAGCCCCGGAGGAGCCCCCTACGAGCAGTACTTC	CASSPGGAPYEQYF
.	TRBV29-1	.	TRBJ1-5	TGCAGCGTAACCACAGGGAATAGCAATCAGCCCCAGCATTTT	CSVTTGNSNQPQHF
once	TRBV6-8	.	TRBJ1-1	TGTGCCAGCAGGCAGACCTCCTTGGGCGGGAACACTGAAGCTTTCTTT	CASRQTSLGGNTEAFF
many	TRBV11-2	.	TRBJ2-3	TGTGCCAGCAGCTCTACTTGGGGGGATACGCAGTATTTT	CASSSTWGDTQYF
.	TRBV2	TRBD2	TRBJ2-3	TGTGCCAGCAGGGGCCCCTCCTTTAGCGGGAGGTACACAGATACGCAGTATTTT	CASRGPSFSGRYTDTQYF
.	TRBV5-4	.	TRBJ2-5	TGTGCCAGCAGCTTGGCAACCGGGGGCCTGGGAGAGACCCAGTACTTC	CASSLATGGLGETQYF
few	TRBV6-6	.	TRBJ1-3	TGTGCCATCCAGCGGGGGATCGGAAACACCATATATTTT	CAIQRGIGNTIYF
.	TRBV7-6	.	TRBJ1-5	TGTGCCAGCAGCAATACAGGGCCCCAGCCCCAGCATTTT	CASSNTGPQPQHF
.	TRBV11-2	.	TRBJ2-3	TGTGCCAGCAGCTTAGATCCCGGCCTAGATACGCAGTATTTT	CASSLDPGLDTQYF
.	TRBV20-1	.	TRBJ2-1	TGCAGTGCCAGGGACATAGGTAGAGCGGGACCCTACAATGAGCAGTTCTTC	CSARDIGRAGPYNEQFF
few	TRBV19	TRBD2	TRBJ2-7	TGTGCCAGTAGTGTCGGACTAGCGGGGGACTACGAGCAGTACTTC	CASSVGLAGDYEQYF
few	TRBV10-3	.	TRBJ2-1	TGTGCCATCAGTGACCACCAAAGGGGAAAACCACCGGACGAGCAGTTCTTC	CAISDHQRGKPPDEQFF
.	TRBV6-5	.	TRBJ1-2	TGTGCCAGCACCGAACAGTGGGGGTATGGCTACACCTTC	CASTEQWGYGYTF
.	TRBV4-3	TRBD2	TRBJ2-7	TGCGCCAGCAGCCAAGTTGGGGGAGGGTTCCGCGAGCAGTACTTC	CASSQVGGGFREQYF
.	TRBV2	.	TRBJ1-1	TGTGCCAGCAGGACTACAGTAGAAGCTTTCTTT	CASRTTVEAFF
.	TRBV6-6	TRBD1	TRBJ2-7	TGTGCCAGCAGAGACACCGGGACAGGGGAGCACGAGCAGTACTTC	CASRDTGTGEHEQYF
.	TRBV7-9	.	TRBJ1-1	TGTGCCAGCAGCTCCAAAGGTCCGGCCGAGGAAGCTTTCTTT	CASSSKGPAEEAFF
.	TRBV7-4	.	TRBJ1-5	TGTGCCAGCAGCCCCAGCACGGGGCCGGGCAATCAGCCCCAGCATTTT	CASSPSTGPGNQPQHF
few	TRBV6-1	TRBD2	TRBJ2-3	TGTGCCGTACGCGTAGCGGGGACAGATACGCAGTATTTT	CAVRVAGTDTQYF
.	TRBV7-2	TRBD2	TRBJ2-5	TGTGCCAGCAGCTACATGGGACTAGCAGAAGAGACCCAGTACTTC	CASSYMGLAEETQYF
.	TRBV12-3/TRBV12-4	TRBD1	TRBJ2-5	TGTGCCAGCAGTTTCGCCGGGACAGGGGCGGAGACCCAGTACTTC	CASSFAGTGAETQYF
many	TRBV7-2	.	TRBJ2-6	TGTGCCAGCACCGAACAACCTCGGTCTGGGGCCAACGTCCTGACTTTC	CASTEQPRSGANVLTF
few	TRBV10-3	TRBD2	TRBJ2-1	TGTGCCACCGCCCCTTCTAGCGGGAGCAATGAGCAGTTCTTC	CATAPSSGSNEQFF
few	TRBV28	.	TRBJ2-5	TGTGCCAGCAGACGGTTCGCAGGGCGTGAGACCCAGTACTTC	CASRRFAGRETQYF
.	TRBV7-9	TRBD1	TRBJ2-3	TGTGCCAGCAGCCTCATTCGGACAGGGGGAACAGATACGCAGTATTTT	CASSLIRTGGTDTQYF
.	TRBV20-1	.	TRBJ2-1	TGCAGTGCTAGGGCCGACAATGAGCAGTTCTTC	CSARADNEQFF
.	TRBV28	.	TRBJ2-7	TGTGCCAGCAGGCCAGGCGTCCGGGACGAGCAGTACTTC	CASRPGVRDEQYF
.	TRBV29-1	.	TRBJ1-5	TGCAGCGTTGCGGTAGACGGCATCAATCAGCCCCAGCATTTT	CSVAVDGINQPQHF
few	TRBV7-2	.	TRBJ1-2	TGTGCCAGCACAAATAGGGATGGCTACACCTTC	CASTNRDGYTF
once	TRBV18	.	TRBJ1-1	TGTGCCAGCTCACCAGCGAGGGGGACTGAAATGAACACTGAAGCTTTCTTT	CASSPARGTEMNTEAFF
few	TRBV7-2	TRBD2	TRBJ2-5	TGTGCCAGCAGCTTAGTGCCAGCGGGGAGCCAAGAGACCCAGTACTTC	CASSLVPAGSQETQYF
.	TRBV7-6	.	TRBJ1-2	TGTGCCAGCAGCTTTCATCGAAGCTATGGCTACACCTTC	CASSFHRSYGYTF
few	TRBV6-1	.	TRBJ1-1	TGTGCCAGCCAAAAACGGACAGTGTGGGCGTCTGGGGAGACTGAAGCTTTCTTT	CASQKRTVWASGETEAFF
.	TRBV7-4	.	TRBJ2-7	TGTGCCAGCAGCTTCTCCACAGGGAGGGACGAGCAGTACTTC	CASSFSTGRDEQYF
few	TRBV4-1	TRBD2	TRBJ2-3	TGCGCCAGCAGCCAAGTCCCTAGCGGGGCCGGCACAGATACGCAGTATTTT	CASSQVPSGAGTDTQYF
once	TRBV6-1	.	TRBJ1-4	TGTGCCAGCAGCCGCGGACAGCCTAATGAAAAACTGTTTTTT	CASSRGQPNEKLFF
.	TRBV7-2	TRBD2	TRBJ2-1	TGTGCCAGCAGCTTAGGGCTCGGGCTAGCGGGATCAAGCTCCTACAATGAGCAGTTCTTC	CASSLGLGLAGSSSYNEQFF
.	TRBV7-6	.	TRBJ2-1	TGTGCCAGCAGCTCAGGAGGGGGGGATCGGAGCTCCTACAATGAGCAGTTCTTC	CASSSGGGDRSSYNEQFF
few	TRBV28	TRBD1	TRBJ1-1	TGTGCCAGCACCACAGGGGCTCCTCTGGTATCTTTCTTT	CASTTGAPLVSFF
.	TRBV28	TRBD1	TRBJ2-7	TGTGCCAGCAGCGTGGGGGGGACAGGGGACTTCGAGCAGTACTTC	CASSVGGTGDFEQYF